This T cell receptor beta chain is from a study of cytomegalovirus exposure and HLA in healthy donors. A multiplex PCR was run with 60 Vbeta primers and 13 Jbeta primers. In the authors' workflow: It was a later analysis that counted 83 million or so unique TCR beta chains, of which some 9.9 million were shared. Only in-frame clones appear in the TCRdb table, and some are missing; sequencing was by immunoSEQ multiplex PCR. The V and J calls and clone size are taken from that table; D and trimming were inferred from the DNA. The sample has 40,000 to 55,000 clones; 70% to 80% are singletons. While unrecorded immune exposures were likely, the donors were nominally healthy when sampled. For this clone: Antigen specificity is unknown. At one boundary the junction diverges from the germline segment, which might be a read error.

General observations from the study: Certain indistinguishable V segments, among them TRBV6-2 and TRBV6-3, were excluded.

The CDR3 is 15 amino acids. From germline, CDR1 is LNHNV and CDR2 YYDKDF (reference sequence). V is TRBV15 and J is TRBJ1-1, with TRBD1 as a possible D gene (5 bases). The sample taken for sequencing was PBMCs. The source is a woman between 40 and 55 years old in good health and CMV-seropositive. The CDR3 here is CATSRDKGVNTEAFF. The DNA for the CDR3 is TGTGCCACCAGCCGAGACAAAGGGGTGAACACTGAAGCTTTCTTT. The whole variable domain, filled in from reference TRBV15 and TRBJ1-1, reads DAMVIQNPRYQVTQFGKPVTLSCSQTLNHNVMYWYQQKSSQAPKLLFHYYDKDFNNEADTPDNFQSRRPNTSFCFLDIRSPGLGDTAMYLCATSRDKGVNTEAFFGQGTRLTVV.